This T cell receptor (beta chain) was sequenced in a study of shared clonotypes between healthy human individuals. Study-wide results and caveats: The study drew on few donors, limiting represented genetic and exposure-history diversity. Larger estimated richness was generally recorded for naive subsets relative to memory subsets.

As concerns this clone: What it binds is unknown. Its ends do not fully match the called genes, so a read error is possible.

Sequenced by immunoSEQ multiplex PCR; TCRdb stores in-frame clones only, minus some. The table lists some 1,900,000 clones, about 95% of them singletons. CD45RO-negative, CCR7-positively selected cells formed the naive CD8 fraction, excluding terminally differentiated effector memory CD45RA+ cells. The CDR3 length is 16 residues. Germline CDR1 reads SGHRS; CDR2 reads YFSETQ. The specimen sequenced was naive CD8+ T cells sorted from blood. The chain recombines TRBV5-1 with TRBJ2-1, with a weak D call TRBD1 (5 bases). The receptor comes from a man between 18 and 29 years old in good health. CDR3 sequence (DNA): TGCGCCAGCAGCTGGACCCAGGGCCGGTCCTTCAATGAGCAGTTCTTC. Translation: CASSWTQGRSFNEQFF.